This TCR beta chain was sequenced for a study of radiation and T cells in renal cell carcinoma. CDR1 and CDR2 from the germline V gene are LNHDA and SQIVND (reference sequence). V shed 5 bases, J shed 0 bases, and the junction held 2 bases outside the gene matches. The CDR3 is made up of 15 amino acids. Using immunoSEQ multiplex PCR, the repertoire was profiled, and TCRdb retains in-frame clones only, with some absent. This repertoire shows roughly 120,000 clones, roughly 77% found once; its top ten account for under 2.5%. Described time point: blood 2 weeks post-SBRT. Treatment here: 15 Gy SBRT to primary tumor, nephrectomy 4 weeks later. Blood was sampled at baseline, 2 weeks and 4 weeks after SBRT. The study, taken as a whole, reports: Pretreatment tumor biopsies were lacking, so baseline clonotypes are unknown. From baseline, blood top tumor clonotypes peaked at 2 weeks post-radiation.

With regard to this clone: Its target is not known.

The chain is built from TRBV19 and TRBJ2-2; 8 bases fit TRBD1. The sequencing here drew on blood, taken from a patient whose treatment included radiotherapy and nephrectomy. The source is a woman aged 55-69 years with renal cell carcinoma. CDR3 amino acids: CASSSGQANTGELFF. CDR3 nucleotides: TGTGCCAGTAGTTCGGGACAGGCGAACACCGGGGAGCTGTTTTTT.